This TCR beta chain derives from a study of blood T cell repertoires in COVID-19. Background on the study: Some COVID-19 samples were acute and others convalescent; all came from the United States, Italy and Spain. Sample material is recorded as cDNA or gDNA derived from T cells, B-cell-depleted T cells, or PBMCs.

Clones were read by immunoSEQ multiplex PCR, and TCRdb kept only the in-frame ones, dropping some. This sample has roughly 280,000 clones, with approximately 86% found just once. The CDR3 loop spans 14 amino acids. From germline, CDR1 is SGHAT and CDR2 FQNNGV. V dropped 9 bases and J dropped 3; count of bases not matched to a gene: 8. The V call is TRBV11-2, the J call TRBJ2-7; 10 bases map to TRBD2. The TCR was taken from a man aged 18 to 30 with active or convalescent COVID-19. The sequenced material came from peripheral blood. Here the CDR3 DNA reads TGTGCCAGTGGATGGACTAGCGGCATCTACGAGCAGTACTTC. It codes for CASGWTSGIYEQYF.